This T cell receptor (beta chain) was found in a study of blood T cell repertoires in COVID-19. Study in general: Acute and convalescent COVID-19 samples came from the United States, Italy and Spain.

Seattle enrolled patients during active infection and tracked them longitudinally. Per the authors' pipeline: Estimates of nucleated cell counts were drawn from the amplification of reference gene primers. TCRdb's table, derived via immunoSEQ multiplex PCR, lists solely in-frame clones and lacks some. The V and J calls and clone size were taken over from that table, and D and trimming were inferred from the DNA. The sample carries tens of thousands of clones, roughly 88% recorded once. V gave up 5 bases and J gave up 8 bases; unmatched junction bases: 8. Germline CDR1 is LGHNT and CDR2 is FRNRAP. The CDR3 extends over 14 amino acids.

This clonotype originated in a woman of 80 years or more with COVID-19, enrolled during active disease. What was sequenced was peripheral blood. J is TRBJ2-1 and V is TRBV12-5; TRBD1 aligns across 8 bases. CDR3 protein: CASGPGQGGDEQFF. The DNA for the CDR3 is TGTGCTAGTGGTCCCGGACAGGGTGGGGATGAGCAGTTCTTC.